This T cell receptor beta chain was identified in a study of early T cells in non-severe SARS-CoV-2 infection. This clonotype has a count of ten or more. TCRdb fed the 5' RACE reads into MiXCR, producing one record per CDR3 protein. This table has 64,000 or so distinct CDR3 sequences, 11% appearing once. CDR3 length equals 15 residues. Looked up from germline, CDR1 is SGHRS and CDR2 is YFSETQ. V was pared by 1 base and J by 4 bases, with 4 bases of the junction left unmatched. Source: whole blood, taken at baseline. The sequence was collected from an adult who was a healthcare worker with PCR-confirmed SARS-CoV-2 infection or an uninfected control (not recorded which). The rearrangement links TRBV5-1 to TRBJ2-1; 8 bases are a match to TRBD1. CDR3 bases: TGCGCCAGCAGCTTGTCGAGACAGGGGTACAATGAGCAGTTCTTC. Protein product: CASSLSRQGYNEQFF.